These 20 T cell receptor beta chains came from one sample sequenced in a study of blood T cell repertoires in COVID-19. Assay used: immunoSEQ multiplex PCR; TCRdb lists only in-frame clones, some missing. The table lists fewer than 110,000 clones, roughly 87% of them singletons. Sequences were obtained from peripheral blood. The receptors originated from a human donor in a cohort sampled during active COVID-19.

This chain uses TRBV5-5 with TRBJ1-5; D may be TRBD1 (6 bases). Trimming took off 2 bases at V and 2 bases at J, with 14 bases between the two ends. This CDR3 contains 16 residues. Germline V lookup: CDR1 SGHKS, CDR2 YYEKEE (reference sequence). This chain's CDR3 is CASSFGAGDRNQPQHF. CDR3 DNA sequence: TGTGCCAGCAGCTTCGGTGCAGGGGATCGCAATCAGCCCCAGCATTTT.

The V call is TRBV5-1, the J call TRBJ1-5; no definite D call. Germline V gene sequence: CDR1 SGHRS, CDR2 YFSETQ. The V end lost 0 bases, the J end lost 7 bases, and 8 bases lay between the germline ends. CDR3 length equals 13 residues. Written as DNA, the CDR3 is TGCGCCAGCAGCTTGGCCGGAGGCCAGCCCCAGCATTTT. It specifies CASSLAGGQPQHF. Using reference TRBV5-1 and TRBJ1-5 for the parts outside the CDR3, the full variable domain is KAGVTQTPRYLIKTRGQQVTLSCSPISGHRSVSWYQQTPGQGLQFLFEYFSETQRNKGNFPGRFSGRQFSNSRSEMNVSTLELGDSALYLCASSLAGGQPQHFGDGTRLSIL.

The chain is built from TRBV28 and TRBJ2-7; TRBD2 is a possible D gene (6 bases). The V and J ends lost 4 bases and 3 bases respectively, with 22 bases between them. This CDR3 comprises 17 residues. Per the germline V gene, CDR1 is MDHEN and CDR2 is SYDVKM. The CDR3 reads CASSSTLLAGSHYEQYF. DNA for the CDR3: TGTGCCAGCAGTTCCACCCTTCTGGCGGGATCTCACTACGAGCAGTACTTC.

This clone was recorded once. The chain links TRBV11-2 to TRBJ1-1; 7 positions agree with TRBD1. The V and J ends lost 1 base and 4 bases, in that order; junction bases with no gene match: 12. The CDR3 is 17 amino acids. Germline CDR1 SGHAT, CDR2 FQNNGV. CDR3 sequence: CASSLGTGEGGSTEAFF. The CDR3 DNA follows: TGTGCCAGCAGCTTAGGAACAGGGGAAGGGGGGAGCACTGAAGCTTTCTTT.

This chain connects TRBV24-1 to TRBJ2-5, with D tentatively TRBD2 (5 bases). The CDR3 covers 13 residues. The V end lost 7 bases, the J end lost 2 bases, and 10 bases lay between the germline ends. CDR1 is KGHDR, CDR2 SFDVKD, per germline. This chain's CDR3 is CATSGGLQETQYF. The CDR3 DNA sequence: TGTGCCACCAGCGGCGGGCTTCAAGAGACCCAGTACTTC.

The CDR3 sequence is CAWSPTGTLRAFF. The CDR3 region has the DNA TGTGCCTGGAGTCCGACGGGAACCTTGAGAGCTTTCTTT. The genes are TRBV30 and TRBJ1-1, with D uncertain. Looked up from germline, CDR1 is GTSNPN and CDR2 is SVGIG (reference sequence). The CDR3 runs to 13 residues. V was cut by 2 bases and J by 10 bases, with 17 bases left in between.

The chain carries TRBV28 and TRBJ2-3, with 11 bases aligning to TRBD2. Germline V gene lookup returns CDR1 MDHEN and CDR2 SYDVKM. The CDR3 consists of 16 residues. The junction had 4 bases not matched to a gene; V was cut back by 4 bases and J by 1 base. The CDR3 coding sequence is TGTGCCAGCAGTTGGGGACTAGCGGAGGGCACAGATACGCAGTATTTT. Amino acids: CASSWGLAEGTDTQYF.

In its sample, this clone was seen once. V usage is TRBV19 and J usage is TRBJ1-5; 7 bases agree with TRBD1. Germline CDR1 reads LNHDA; CDR2 reads SQIVND (reference sequence). This CDR3 spans 14 amino acids. J gave up 7 bases and V 3 bases, and 6 bases lay outside the gene matches. The CDR3 coding sequence is TGTGCCAGTAGTATGTCAGGGGGGAAACAGCCCCAGCATTTT. Translation gives CASSMSGGKQPQHF.

The CDR3 loop is CASSFLGTSGSLYEQYF. CDR3 nucleotide sequence: TGTGCCAGCAGCTTTTTGGGGACTAGCGGGAGTCTCTACGAGCAGTACTTC. This chain uses TRBV7-2 with TRBJ2-7, with 14 bases that match TRBD2. Per the germline V gene, CDR1 is SGHTA and CDR2 is FQGNSA. The CDR3 loop spans 17 amino acids. The V segment lost 3 bases and the J segment 3 bases; nucleotides outside the gene matches: 7.

V and J are TRBV28 and TRBJ2-7; the match to TRBD2 covers 9 bases. The CDR3 has 16 amino acids. Germline trimming cut 3 bases from V and 4 bases from J; bases unmatched to any gene: 10. Germline V gene lookup returns CDR1 MDHEN and CDR2 SYDVKM. CDR3 sequence: CASSFVTLREGYEQYF. Written as DNA, the CDR3 is TGTGCCAGCAGTTTTGTCACCTTGCGGGAGGGGTACGAGCAGTACTTC.

This clone has just a few counts. The same CDR3 arises from other DNA sequences in this sample as well. The chain couples TRBV6-1 to TRBJ2-5; 12 positions agree with TRBD2. Trimming removed 2 bases from V and 2 bases from J; junction bases left unmatched: 0. The CDR3 runs 15 residues. Germline CDR1 MNHNS, CDR2 SASEGT. The CDR3 sequence: CASSELAGGQETQYF. The CDR3 region has the DNA TGTGCCAGCAGTGAACTAGCGGGGGGGCAAGAGACCCAGTACTTC.

This chain uses TRBV27 with TRBJ1-5; D is perhaps TRBD1 (6 bases). The germline V and J ends were trimmed by 3 bases and 6 bases, with 12 bases remaining between them. CDR1 and CDR2 (germline): MNHEY, SMNVEV (reference sequence). CDR3 length equals 14 residues. In DNA, the CDR3 is TGTGCCAGCAGTTTCTCAGGGGAAACTCAGCCCCAGCATTTT. It yields the protein CASSFSGETQPQHF.

This chain links TRBV9 with TRBJ1-1, with D possibly being TRBD1 (6 bases). V lost 0 bases and J lost 3, with 9 bases in between. The germline V gene encodes CDR1 SGDLS and CDR2 YYNGEE. The CDR3 is 14 residues long. The CDR3 protein is CASSVGNRDTEAFF. The CDR3 DNA follows: TGTGCCAGCAGCGTAGGGAACAGGGACACTGAAGCTTTCTTT.

In its sample, this clone was seen a few times. The rearrangement uses TRBV9 and TRBJ2-2; 12 bases match TRBD2. Germline V gene lookup returns CDR1 SGDLS and CDR2 YYNGEE. The J segment lost 2 bases and the V segment lost 4 bases, leaving 3 bases of the junction unmatched. This CDR3 is 16 amino acids long. CDR3 sequence reads: CASSLLAGGNTGELFF. CDR3 DNA: TGTGCCAGCAGCCTACTAGCGGGAGGCAACACCGGGGAGCTGTTTTTT.

This chain joins TRBV12-3 or TRBV12-4 and TRBJ2-3; D uncertain. This CDR3 is 13 amino acids long. The V gene lost 4 bases and the J gene lost 1 base, with 6 bases spanning the gap. The CDR3 protein is CASSSRGTDTQYF. The DNA for the CDR3 is TGTGCCAGCAGTTCCCGAGGCACAGATACGCAGTATTTT.

The rearrangement links TRBV11-2 to TRBJ2-5; D is ambiguous. The germline CDR1 and CDR2 sequences are SGHAT and FQNNGV. Trimming shortened V by 3 bases and J by 2 bases, and 13 bases separated the two germline ends. This CDR3 comprises 15 residues. DNA for the CDR3: TGTGCCAGCAGCTTTCTACGGGTCTCGCAAGAGACCCAGTACTTC. Its translation: CASSFLRVSQETQYF. Using reference TRBV11-2 and TRBJ2-5 for the parts outside the CDR3, the full variable domain is EAGVAQSPRYKIIEKRQSVAFWCNPISGHATLYWYQQILGQGPKLLIQFQNNGVVDDSQLPKDRFSAERLKGVDSTLKIQPAKLEDSAVYLCASSFLRVSQETQYFGPGTRLLVL.

V and J are TRBV4-2 and TRBJ2-7, with 7 nucleotides matching TRBD1. The V gene's germline CDR1 is LGHNA and CDR2 YNFKEQ. The CDR3 is made up of 15 amino acids. After removal of 4 bases from V and 4 bases from J, the junction contained 10 bases not matched to a gene. Written as DNA, the CDR3 is TGTGCCAGCAGCCGAACCACCGGGACAGAGTACGAGCAGTACTTC. It specifies CASSRTTGTEYEQYF.

This chain uses TRBV9 with TRBJ2-6; no reliable D call. Germline CDR1 is SGDLS and CDR2 is YYNGEE. The CDR3 loop spans 15 amino acids. Trimming pared 0 bases from V and 2 bases from J, leaving 6 bases between. The CDR3 here is CASSVDQAGANVLTF. The CDR3 nucleotides are TGTGCCAGCAGCGTAGATCAGGCTGGGGCCAACGTCCTGACTTTC.

CDR3 nucleotide sequence: TGCGCCAGCAGCCAAGTTGTCTATAGCAATCAGCCCCAGCATTTT. It specifies CASSQVVYSNQPQHF. The genes are TRBV4-1 and TRBJ1-5; no firm D call. With 1 base removed from V and 0 bases from J, the gap between germline ends came to 7 bases. CDR1 is MGHRA, CDR2 YSYEKL, per germline. The CDR3 is 15 residues long.

V gene TRBV19 combines with J gene TRBJ2-1, with 11 nucleotides matching TRBD2. The length of the CDR3 is 15 residues. Germline CDR1 is LNHDA and CDR2 is SQIVND (reference sequence). The trim removed 2 bases at V and 6 bases at J, leaving 3 bases unmatched. In DNA, the CDR3 is TGTGCCAGTAGTATAATAGCGGGAGGGGCCAATGAGCAGTTCTTC. The encoded protein is CASSIIAGGANEQFF.